This entry features one T cell receptor beta chain sequence. Its antigen is undetermined. It was with 60 Vbeta and 13 Jbeta primers that the PCR ran. Assay used: immunoSEQ multiplex PCR; TCRdb lists only in-frame clones, some missing. Its listing shows 150,000 to 250,000 clones. CDR3 size: 13 residues. Germline V gene data show CDR1 as MNHEY and CDR2 as SVGAGI. V lost 6 bases, J lost 3 bases, and 9 bases lay in between. The sample belongs to a study of cytomegalovirus exposure and HLA in healthy donors. Whole-study results and caveats: Reports indicate that TCR beta sequences accurately predicted the HLA-A and HLA-B alleles of most subjects. Later analysis demonstrated an association between a missense DCLRE1C variant and TCR beta V- and J-gene trimming.

Donors were nominally healthy when sampled, though unrecorded immune exposures were likely. The chain has TRBV6-5 and TRBJ1-5; TRBD1 is a possible D gene (5 bases). The sample taken for sequencing was PBMCs. The clonotype was recovered from a boy younger than 18 in good health and CMV-seronegative. The CDR3 loop is CASRTDLNQPQHF. The CDR3 DNA reads TGTGCCAGCAGGACAGATCTCAATCAGCCCCAGCATTTT.